This T cell receptor (beta chain) is drawn from a study of T cell responses to AZD1222 COVID-19 vaccine. Findings and caveats of the study: Regions 160-218 and 743-854 dominated among vaccine-associated CD4 TCRs spanning spike. A reported finding is that nearly half of spike-specific TCRs target unmutated variant regions. Most donors were white British, females outnumbered males, and clonal diversity was possibly underestimated. Seropositivity was recorded at baseline in only five to seven AZD1222 recipients.

With respect to this clone: Its antigen is as yet unknown.

The CDR3 totals 16 residues. After removal of 4 bases from V and 4 bases from J, the junction contained 6 bases not matched to a gene. In germline, CDR1 is SGHNT, CDR2 YYREEE (reference sequence). Libraries were prepared by immunoSEQ multiplex PCR; TCRdb keeps only in-frame clonotypes and omits some of them. The data show some 140,000 clones, nearly 90% seen once. The V and J genes are TRBV5-4 and TRBJ2-2; 11 nucleotides line up with TRBD2. The sample was peripheral blood, taken 28 days after the second AZD1222 dose. The TCR sequence derives from an adult who received the AZD1222 COVID-19 vaccine. This chain's CDR3 is CASSGIAGGRTGELFF. CDR3 DNA: TGTGCCAGCAGCGGTATAGCGGGAGGGCGCACCGGGGAGCTGTTTTTT. Full variable domain (missing parts from reference TRBV5-4 and TRBJ2-2): ETGVTQSPTHLIKTRGQQVTLRCSSQSGHNTVSWYQQALGQGPQFIFQYYREEENGRGNFPPRFSGLQFPNYSSELNVNALELDDSALYLCASSGIAGGRTGELFFGEGSRLTVL.